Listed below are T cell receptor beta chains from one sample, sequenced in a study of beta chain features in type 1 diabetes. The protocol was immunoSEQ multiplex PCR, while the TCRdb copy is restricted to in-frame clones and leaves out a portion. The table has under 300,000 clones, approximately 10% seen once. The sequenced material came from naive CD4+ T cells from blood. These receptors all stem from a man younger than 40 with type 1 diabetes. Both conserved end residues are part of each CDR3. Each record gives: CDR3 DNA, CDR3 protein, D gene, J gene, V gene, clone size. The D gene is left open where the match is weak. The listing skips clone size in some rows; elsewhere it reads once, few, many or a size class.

TGTGCCAGCAGCGTGGGGACAGTAGGGAACACTGAAGCTTTCTTT | CASSVGTVGNTEAFF | TRBD1 | TRBJ1-1 | TRBV5-4 | few
TGTGCCAGCAGCAATAGTGGGGGGGCCTCAGATACGCAGTATTTT | CASSNSGGASDTQYF | - | TRBJ2-3 | TRBV5-4 | few
TGTGCCAGTAGTTATACAGGGGTTAGCAATCAGCCCCAGCATTTT | CASSYTGVSNQPQHF | TRBD1 | TRBJ1-5 | TRBV19 | -
TGTGCCAGCAGCTGGAGCGGGGGGGAGTCTACGCAGTATTTT | CASSWSGGESTQYF | TRBD2 | TRBJ2-3 | TRBV7-2 | few
TGTGCCAGCAGCGAGGGGACAGGTCAAGAGACCCAGTACTTC | CASSEGTGQETQYF | TRBD1 | TRBJ2-5 | TRBV9 | few
TGTGCCAGTAGATCGATCAGAGGCTCCTACGAGCAGTACTTC | CASRSIRGSYEQYF | - | TRBJ2-7 | TRBV19 | -
TGCGCCAGCAGCCCGAGGAGCGGGGGGAACACCGGGGAGCTGTTTTTT | CASSPRSGGNTGELFF | TRBD2 | TRBJ2-2 | TRBV5-1 | -
TGTGCCAGCAGCTCGGGGTCGAGTCCAGATACGCAGTATTTT | CASSSGSSPDTQYF | - | TRBJ2-3 | TRBV7-2 | few
TGTGCCAGCAGAGTAACGGGGGGAAACACTGAAGCTTTCTTT | CASRVTGGNTEAFF | - | TRBJ1-1 | TRBV7-2 | -
TGTGCCAGCAGCCGGTGGGAGCAAGAGACCCAGTACTTC | CASSRWEQETQYF | - | TRBJ2-5 | TRBV7-9 | -
TGCGCCAGCAGCTTGGATGCGGCCAGAGGTGGCTACACCTTC | CASSLDAARGGYTF | - | TRBJ1-2 | TRBV5-1 | -
TGTGCCAGCTCACACCGGACAGATTCAAATGAAAAACTGTTTTTT | CASSHRTDSNEKLFF | - | TRBJ1-4 | TRBV18 | -
TGTGCCAGTAGTTCAGCGATCTATGGCTACACCTTC | CASSSAIYGYTF | - | TRBJ1-2 | TRBV19 | once
TGCAGCGTTGTTCCGGGGGGAACCGCCAAAAACATTCAGTACTTC | CSVVPGGTAKNIQYF | TRBD2 | TRBJ2-4 | TRBV29-1 | -
TGTGCCAGCAGCGTTTTGAGTACTCAGGGATCATATGGCTACACCTTC | CASSVLSTQGSYGYTF | - | TRBJ1-2 | TRBV9 | -
TGTGCCAGCAGCTTGGCGGGATACAATGAGCAGTTCTTC | CASSLAGYNEQFF | - | TRBJ2-1 | TRBV11-1 | -
TGTGCCACCAGCAGAGACCCCAAAGATACGCAGTATTTT | CATSRDPKDTQYF | - | TRBJ2-3 | TRBV15 | -
TGTGCCAGCAGCGAGGGGGGGAGCTCCTATAATTCACCCCTCCACTTT | CASSEGGSSYNSPLHF | - | TRBJ1-6 | TRBV9 | -
TGTGCCAGCAGCCCCGGGACTAGCGGAATTTCTAGCACAGATACGCAGTATTTT | CASSPGTSGISSTDTQYF | TRBD2 | TRBJ2-3 | TRBV7-9 | -
TGTGCCAGCAGTGAAGCGAACAGGGGCTACGAGCAGTACTTC | CASSEANRGYEQYF | TRBD1 | TRBJ2-7 | TRBV6-1 | -
TGTGCCAGCAGCCCGGCGGGGTCCTATGGCTACACCTTC | CASSPAGSYGYTF | - | TRBJ1-2 | TRBV11-1 | few
TGCGCCAGCAGTCAATCCCAACTAGACAGCAATCAGCCCCAGCATTTT | CASSQSQLDSNQPQHF | - | TRBJ1-5 | TRBV23-1 | few
TGTGCCAGCAGCTTAGTAGGGACAGGGGGCATTAATGAAGCTTTCTTT | CASSLVGTGGINEAFF | TRBD1 | TRBJ1-1 | TRBV11-2 | few
TGCGCCAGCAGCTTAGGGACAGGGTCCAATCAGCCCCAGCATTTT | CASSLGTGSNQPQHF | TRBD1 | TRBJ1-5 | TRBV5-1 | -
TGTGCCAGCTCCCGAGGACAGGCCGCTAGCAATCAGCCCCAGCATTTT | CASSRGQAASNQPQHF | TRBD1 | TRBJ1-5 | TRBV18 | few
TGTGCCAGCAGTGTGGCTCCGCCAGAAGCTTTCTTT | CASSVAPPEAFF | - | TRBJ1-1 | TRBV2 | -
TGTGCCAGCAGCTTGTTAGCAGATACGCAGTATTTT | CASSLLADTQYF | - | TRBJ2-3 | TRBV5-6 | few
TGTGCTAGTGGCGCCCCGGGGGGTTCTCGGAACGAGCAGTACTTC | CASGAPGGSRNEQYF | TRBD2 | TRBJ2-7 | TRBV12-5 | few
TGTGCCAGCAGCTTCCAATCGGGGGAGACCCAGTACTTC | CASSFQSGETQYF | - | TRBJ2-5 | TRBV7-2 | -
TGTGCCAGCAGCCCCCTGACAGGGCGCGACACTGAAGCTTTCTTT | CASSPLTGRDTEAFF | TRBD1 | TRBJ1-1 | TRBV4-2 | -
TGTGCCTGGAGTGTCTTGGAGACCCAGTACTTC | CAWSVLETQYF | - | TRBJ2-5 | TRBV30 | -
TGTGCCAGCAGCTTACAGGGGACCCAAGAGACCCAGTACTTC | CASSLQGTQETQYF | - | TRBJ2-5 | TRBV7-2 | few
TGCGCCAGCAGCTTGTCCGGGGAGGATACGCAGTATTTT | CASSLSGEDTQYF | - | TRBJ2-3 | TRBV5-1 | -
TGTGCCAGCAGCCCCGGTTCGACTAGCGGGGGTGAGCAGTTCTTC | CASSPGSTSGGEQFF | TRBD2 | TRBJ2-1 | TRBV7-2 | -
TGTGCCAGCAGTGTTCGCGTGGGCACAGATACGCAGTATTTT | CASSVRVGTDTQYF | - | TRBJ2-3 | TRBV2 | -
TGCGCCAGCAGCCCCCGGGGTGGCACAGATACGCAGTATTTT | CASSPRGGTDTQYF | - | TRBJ2-3 | TRBV5-1 | -
TGTGCCAGCAGCTTATACTCGGACGGAGGCTATGGCTACACCTTC | CASSLYSDGGYGYTF | - | TRBJ1-2 | TRBV7-2 | -